This TCR beta chain originates from a study of T cell responses to AZD1222 COVID-19 vaccine. V lost 1 base, J lost 7 bases, and 11 bases lay in between. This CDR3 region has 14 residues. CDR1 and CDR2 from the germline V gene are MNHNS and SASEGT. Note on this clone: The antigen is undetermined.

General study findings and limits: Vaccine-associated CD4 TCRs spanned spike, dominant at 160-218 and 743-854. Nearly half of unique spike-specific TCRs reportedly avoided B.1.351 and B.1.1.7 mutated regions.

Some clones are missing from TCRdb's copy, which holds only in-frame ones; the method was immunoSEQ multiplex PCR. The table lists approximately 70,000 clones, about 87% of them singletons. This specimen consisted of peripheral blood, obtained 28 days after the second dose of the MenACWY control vaccine. V and J are TRBV6-1 and TRBJ1-5; no firm D call. This TCR derives from an adult who received the MenACWY meningococcal vaccine as a control. Here the CDR3 reads CASSEERDTQPQHF. In nucleotides, the CDR3 is TGTGCCAGCAGTGAAGAAAGGGATACGCAGCCCCAGCATTTT.